This T cell receptor (beta chain) was profiled in a study of response to subunit inactivated influenza vaccine. Findings of the study overall: Authors suggested few new T cells are recruited by each seasonal influenza vaccination.

The CDR3 consists of 15 residues. Trimming shortened V by 6 bases and J by 2 bases, and 16 bases separated the two germline ends. Germline-derived CDR1 and CDR2 are SQVTM and ANQGSEA. TCRdb called the RT-PCR reads again in MiXCR, with one record for every CDR3 protein. The table includes approximately 530,000 distinct CDR3 sequences, around 7.7% detected once. This clonotype was counted many times. Its specificity is unknown. V gene TRBV29-1 combines with J gene TRBJ2-2; D remains ambiguous. The origin of this receptor is a man aged 50 to 69 who received an inactivated influenza vaccine. This specimen was PBMCs from blood, taken less than 30 months after vaccination. CDR3 DNA sequence: TGCAGCGTCAGACGCTCTATGGGCAACACCGGGGAGCTGTTTTTT. This gives the protein CSVRRSMGNTGELFF.